A selection of T cell receptor beta chains follows, all from one sample in a study of T cell responses to AZD1222 COVID-19 vaccine. The method was immunoSEQ multiplex PCR; TCRdb's version includes in-frame clones alone and lacks a portion of them. The repertoire holds under 150,000 clones, with over 85% as singletons. The input for sequencing was peripheral blood, taken on day 0 of AZD1222 vaccination. The receptors here all came from an adult in good health. CDR3s include the opening cysteine and the closing phenylalanine or tryptophan. D genes are given only for firm matches. Clone size is not always given. Where it is, it says once, few, many or a class for expanded clones.

TRBJ1-2	TRBV5-1	NA	NA	CASSPDFGGASYGYTF	TGCGCCAGCAGCCCCGACTTTGGGGGGGCCAGCTATGGCTACACCTTC
TRBJ2-3	TRBV2	NA	NA	CASSEDGTIPHTDTQYF	TGTGCCAGCAGTGAGGACGGGACAATCCCACACACAGATACGCAGTATTTT
TRBJ1-1	TRBV15	NA	NA	CATSRGYLNTEAFF	TGTGCCACCAGCAGAGGGTACTTGAACACTGAAGCTTTCTTT
TRBJ2-1	TRBV5-1	NA	NA	CASSPPWDNEQFF	TGCGCCAGCAGCCCCCCCTGGGACAATGAGCAGTTCTTC
TRBJ1-5	TRBV7-2	TRBD1	once	CASSPTGTGFNQPQHF	TGTGCCAGCAGTCCCACCGGGACAGGCTTCAATCAGCCCCAGCATTTT
TRBJ1-5	TRBV4-3	TRBD1	NA	CASSQGTGGGNQPQHF	TGCGCCAGCAGCCAAGGGACAGGGGGCGGGAATCAGCCCCAGCATTTT
TRBJ1-5	TRBV4-1	NA	NA	CASGGTGYSNQPQHF	TGCGCCAGCGGAGGGACGGGATATAGCAATCAGCCCCAGCATTTT
TRBJ2-1	TRBV28	TRBD2	NA	CASSPGLAGSSYNEQFF	TGTGCCAGCAGTCCGGGACTAGCGGGGAGCTCCTACAATGAGCAGTTCTTC
TRBJ2-3	TRBV10-3	TRBD2	NA	CAISDPAGKVGTQYF	TGTGCCATCAGTGATCCAGCGGGGAAGGTGGGTACGCAGTATTTT
TRBJ1-2	TRBV6-6	NA	NA	CASSYSGRPSIGYTF	TGTGCCAGCAGTTACTCTGGCAGGCCGTCGATCGGCTACACCTTC
TRBJ2-7	TRBV5-6	TRBD1	NA	CASSLGPRQGWYF	TGTGCCAGCAGCTTGGGACCTCGACAGGGGTGGTACTTC
TRBJ1-1	TRBV29-1	NA	NA	CSVDAGPEAFF	TGCAGCGTTGACGCTGGGCCCGAAGCTTTCTTT
TRBJ1-3	TRBV7-2	NA	once	CASSLPGTTGNTIYF	TGTGCCAGCAGCTTACCAGGGACCACTGGAAACACCATATATTTT
TRBJ1-1	TRBV18	NA	NA	CASSPRAGDNTEAFF	TGTGCCAGCTCACCAAGGGCAGGGGATAACACTGAAGCTTTCTTT
TRBJ1-4	TRBV2	NA	NA	CASSPNSGGRYGKLFF	TGTGCCAGCAGCCCCAATAGTGGGGGACGGTATGGAAAACTGTTTTTT
TRBJ2-1	TRBV7-7	NA	NA	CASSFEVGSYNEQFF	TGTGCCAGCAGCTTCGAGGTCGGCTCCTACAATGAGCAGTTCTTC
TRBJ2-4	TRBV7-9	TRBD2	NA	CASTLAGAKNIQYF	TGTGCCAGCACCTTAGCGGGAGCCAAAAACATTCAGTACTTC
TRBJ2-1	TRBV21-1	NA	NA	CASSKGTPGQGANEQFF	TGTGCCAGCAGCAAGGGGACCCCGGGACAGGGGGCGAATGAGCAGTTCTTC
TRBJ1-2	TRBV28	NA	NA	CASSLPGTGGTRGYTF	TGTGCCAGCAGTTTACCTGGGACGGGGGGCACTAGGGGCTACACCTTC